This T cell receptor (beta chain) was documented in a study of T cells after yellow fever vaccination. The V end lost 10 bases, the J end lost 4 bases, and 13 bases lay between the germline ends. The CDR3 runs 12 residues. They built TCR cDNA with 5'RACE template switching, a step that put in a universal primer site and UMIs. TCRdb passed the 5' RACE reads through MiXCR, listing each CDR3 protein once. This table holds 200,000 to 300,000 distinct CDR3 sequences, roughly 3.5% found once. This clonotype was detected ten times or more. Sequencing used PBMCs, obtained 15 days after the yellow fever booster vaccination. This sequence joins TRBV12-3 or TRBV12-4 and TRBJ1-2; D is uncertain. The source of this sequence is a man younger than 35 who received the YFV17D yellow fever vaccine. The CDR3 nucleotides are TGTGCCACAGATCGGTCCGTCTATGGCTACACCTTC. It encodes CATDRSVYGYTF.